A single TCR beta chain is shown here with its context. The antigen remains unidentified. The data are from a study of graft-versus-host responses after intestinal transplantation. Whole-study context: Isolated intestinal, liver-intestinal, or multivisceral transplants were what recipients had.

The ends lost 8 bases at V and 0 bases at J; junction bases unmatched: 7. This CDR3 has 17 residues. Looked up from germline, CDR1 is MDHEN and CDR2 is SYDVKM. Using immunoSEQ multiplex PCR, the repertoire was profiled, and TCRdb retains in-frame clones only, with some absent. The data contain about 9,900 clones, approximately 94% of them singletons. Whole-study results and caveats: The highest levels of circulating GvH clones went along with early declines in HvG clones after transplant. Among recipient marrow samples, GvH clones were found; some appeared first in ileum or blood.

The sample in question was PBMCs, obtained 8 days after intestinal transplant. This chain links TRBV28 with TRBJ2-6; 10 bases align to TRBD1. This sequence was found in a human patient who received an intestinal transplant, so some T cells may come from the graft donor. This chain's CDR3 is CASRDRGPISGANVLTF. CDR3 DNA: TGTGCCAGCCGTGACAGGGGGCCGATCTCTGGGGCCAACGTCCTGACTTTC.